The entry below gives a single T cell receptor beta chain sequence along with its context. The V and J ends lost 8 bases and 2 bases respectively, with 10 bases between them. The CDR3 runs to 13 residues. The germline V gene encodes CDR1 MDHEN and CDR2 SYDVKM. Patients were excluded for uncontrolled infection, other autoimmune disease, pregnancy or lactation. PBMCs were sourced from roughly 9.7 ml fresh peripheral blood. This sample was included in a study of T cells in Graves' hyperthyroidism and ophthalmopathy. In the study overall: Peripheral blood sampling occurred at initial diagnosis, before any treatment.

RNA transcripts yielded amplified TCR beta CDR3 regions. TCR CDR3 regions were first amplified by RT-PCR with HTBI primers. In TCRdb, the multiplex PCR reads were re-called with MiXCR into one record per CDR3 protein. Of roughly 640,000 distinct CDR3 sequences in the sample, approximately 15% were seen once. The sample comprised blood. The chain employs TRBV28 and TRBJ2-1, with D unclear. This receptor was identified in a woman aged 35 to 49 with Graves' ophthalmopathy. In nucleotides, the CDR3 is TGTGCCAGCTGTTGCGGTACCTACAATGAGCAGTTCTTC. This sequence encodes CASCCGTYNEQFF. Complete variable domain (other parts from reference TRBV28 and TRBJ2-1): DVKVTQSSRYLVKRTGEKVFLECVQDMDHENMFWYRQDPGLGLRLIYFSYDVKMKEKGDIPEGYSVSREKKERFSLILESASTNQTSMYLCASCCGTYNEQFFGPGTRLTVL.